Included here is one T cell receptor (beta chain) sequence, with context. This CDR3 contains 14 residues. CDR1 and CDR2 (germline): SGHNT, YYREEE (reference sequence). Trimming pared 0 bases from V and 4 bases from J, leaving 10 bases between. The sample comes from a study of control samples from healthy donors and cancer patients. TCRdb keeps only in-frame clones here, not all; method: immunoSEQ multiplex PCR. The table includes 65,000 to 85,000 clones, about 89% detected once. The chain uses TRBV5-4 and TRBJ2-5; perhaps TRBD1 as D (6 bases). The TCR comes from a woman aged 45 to 65 with head and neck cancer. Sequencing input: PBMCs. The chain's CDR3 is CASSLGQGRETQYF. As DNA, the CDR3 is TGTGCCAGCAGCTTGGGGCAGGGGAGAGAGACCCAGTACTTC.